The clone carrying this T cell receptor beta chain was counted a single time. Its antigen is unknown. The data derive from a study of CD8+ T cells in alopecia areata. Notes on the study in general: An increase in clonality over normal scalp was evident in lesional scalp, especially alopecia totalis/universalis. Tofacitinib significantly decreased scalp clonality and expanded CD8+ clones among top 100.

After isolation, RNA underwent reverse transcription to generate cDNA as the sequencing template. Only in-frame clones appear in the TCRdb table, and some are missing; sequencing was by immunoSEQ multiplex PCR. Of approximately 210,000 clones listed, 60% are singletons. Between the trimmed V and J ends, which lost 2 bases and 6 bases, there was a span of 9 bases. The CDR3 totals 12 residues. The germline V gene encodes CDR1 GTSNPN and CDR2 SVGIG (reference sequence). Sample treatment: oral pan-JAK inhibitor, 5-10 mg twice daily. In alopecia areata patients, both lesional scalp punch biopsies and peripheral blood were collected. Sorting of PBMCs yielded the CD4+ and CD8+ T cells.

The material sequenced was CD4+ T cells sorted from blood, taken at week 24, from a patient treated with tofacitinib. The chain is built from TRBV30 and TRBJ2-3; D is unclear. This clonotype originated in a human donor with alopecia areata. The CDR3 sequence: CAWSMMTDTQYF. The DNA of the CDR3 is TGTGCCTGGAGTATGATGACGGATACGCAGTATTTT.